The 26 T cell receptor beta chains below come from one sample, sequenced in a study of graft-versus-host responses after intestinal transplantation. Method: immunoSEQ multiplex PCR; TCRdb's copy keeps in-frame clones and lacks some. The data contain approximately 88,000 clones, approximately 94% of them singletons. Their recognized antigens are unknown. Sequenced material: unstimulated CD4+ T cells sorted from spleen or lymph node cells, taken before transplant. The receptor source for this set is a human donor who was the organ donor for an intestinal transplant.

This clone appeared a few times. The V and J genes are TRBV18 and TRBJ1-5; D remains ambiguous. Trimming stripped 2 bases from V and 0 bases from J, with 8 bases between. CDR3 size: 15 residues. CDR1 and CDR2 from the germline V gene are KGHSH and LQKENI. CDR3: CASSPTHHSNQPQHF. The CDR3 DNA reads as TGTGCCAGCTCACCAACACACCATAGCAATCAGCCCCAGCATTTT. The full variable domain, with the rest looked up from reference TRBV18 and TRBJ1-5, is NAGVMQNPRHLVRRRGQEARLRCSPMKGHSHVYWYRQLPEEGLKFMVYLQKENIIDESGMPKERFSAEFPKEGPSILRIQQVVRGDSAAYFCASSPTHHSNQPQHFGDGTRLSIL.

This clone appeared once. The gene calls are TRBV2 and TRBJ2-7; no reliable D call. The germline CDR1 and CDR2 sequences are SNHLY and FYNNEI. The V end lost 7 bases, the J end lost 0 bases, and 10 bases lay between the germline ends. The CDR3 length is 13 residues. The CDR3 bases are TGTGCCAGCAATCGTATCCTCTCCTACGAGCAGTACTTC. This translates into CASNRILSYEQYF.

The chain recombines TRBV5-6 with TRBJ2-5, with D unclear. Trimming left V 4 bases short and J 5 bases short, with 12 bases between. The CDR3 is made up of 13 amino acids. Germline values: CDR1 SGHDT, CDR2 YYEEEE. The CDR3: CASSRNTDETQYF. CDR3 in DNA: TGTGCCAGCAGCCGAAATACAGATGAGACCCAGTACTTC.

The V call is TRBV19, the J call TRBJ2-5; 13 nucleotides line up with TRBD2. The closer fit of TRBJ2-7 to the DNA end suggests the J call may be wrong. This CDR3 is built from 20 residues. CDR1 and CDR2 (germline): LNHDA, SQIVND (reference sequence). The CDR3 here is CASSIRPGTSGNHVSYEQYF. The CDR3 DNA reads TGTGCCAGTAGTATAAGACCTGGGACTAGCGGGAACCATGTGTCCTACGAGCAGTACTTC.

The CDR3 is CASSEPLVISYEQYF. The CDR3 DNA sequence: TGTGCCAGCAGTGAACCCCTAGTAATATCCTACGAGCAGTACTTC. The V call is TRBV6-1, the J call TRBJ2-7; D is unclear. Trimming stripped 2 bases from V and 1 base from J, with 12 bases between. Germline CDR1 MNHNS, CDR2 SASEGT. The CDR3 is 15 residues long.

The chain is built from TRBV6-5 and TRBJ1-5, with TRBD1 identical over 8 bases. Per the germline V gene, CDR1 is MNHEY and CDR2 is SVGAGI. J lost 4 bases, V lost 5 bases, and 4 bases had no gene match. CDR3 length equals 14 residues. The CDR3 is CASSPGTGNQPQHF. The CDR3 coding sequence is TGTGCCAGCAGTCCCGGGACAGGAAATCAGCCCCAGCATTTT.

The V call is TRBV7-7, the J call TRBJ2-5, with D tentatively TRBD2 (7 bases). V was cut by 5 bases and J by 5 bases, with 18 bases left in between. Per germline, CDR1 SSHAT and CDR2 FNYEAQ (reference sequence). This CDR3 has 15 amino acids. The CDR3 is CASSRGRGTGETQYF. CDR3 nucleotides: TGTGCCAGCAGCAGGGGGAGGGGTACAGGGGAGACCCAGTACTTC.

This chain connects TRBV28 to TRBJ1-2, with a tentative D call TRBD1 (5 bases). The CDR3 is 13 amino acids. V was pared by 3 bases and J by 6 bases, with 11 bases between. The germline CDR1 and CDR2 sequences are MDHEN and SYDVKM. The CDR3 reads CASSFYPGHGYTF. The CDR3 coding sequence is TGTGCCAGCAGTTTCTACCCGGGGCATGGCTACACCTTC.

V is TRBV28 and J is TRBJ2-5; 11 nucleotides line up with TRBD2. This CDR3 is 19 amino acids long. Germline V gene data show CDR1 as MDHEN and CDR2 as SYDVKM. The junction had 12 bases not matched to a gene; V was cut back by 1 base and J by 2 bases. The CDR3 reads CASSLYLLAGGPGQETQYF. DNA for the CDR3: TGTGCCAGCAGTTTATACCTTTTAGCGGGGGGGCCGGGTCAAGAGACCCAGTACTTC.

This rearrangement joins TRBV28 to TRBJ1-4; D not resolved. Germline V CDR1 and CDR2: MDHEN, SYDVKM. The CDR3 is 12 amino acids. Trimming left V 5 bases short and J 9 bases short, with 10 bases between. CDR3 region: CASSPDEKKLFF. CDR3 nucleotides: TGTGCCAGCAGTCCCGACGAGAAAAAACTGTTTTTT.

CDR3 residues: CASSPIVRGDTGELFF. CDR3 nucleotide sequence: TGCGCCAGCAGCCCGATAGTTCGGGGAGACACCGGGGAGCTGTTTTTT. The chain has TRBV5-1 and TRBJ2-2; a possible D gene is TRBD2 (5 bases). CDR3 length equals 16 residues. Germline lookup yields CDR1 SGHRS and CDR2 YFSETQ. The V and J ends lost 4 bases and 3 bases respectively, with 16 bases between them.

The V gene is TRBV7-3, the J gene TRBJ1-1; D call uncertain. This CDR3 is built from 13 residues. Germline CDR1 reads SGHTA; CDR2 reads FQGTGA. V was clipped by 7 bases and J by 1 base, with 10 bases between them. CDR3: CASTLGPNTEAFF. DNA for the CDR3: TGTGCCAGCACCCTGGGTCCGAACACTGAAGCTTTCTTT.

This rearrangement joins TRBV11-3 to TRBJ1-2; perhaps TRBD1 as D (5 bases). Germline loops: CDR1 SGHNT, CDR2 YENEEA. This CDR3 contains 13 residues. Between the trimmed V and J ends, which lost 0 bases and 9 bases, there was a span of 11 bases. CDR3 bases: TGTGCCAGCAGCTTAGACCTGACAGAGAGCTACACCTTC. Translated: CASSLDLTESYTF.

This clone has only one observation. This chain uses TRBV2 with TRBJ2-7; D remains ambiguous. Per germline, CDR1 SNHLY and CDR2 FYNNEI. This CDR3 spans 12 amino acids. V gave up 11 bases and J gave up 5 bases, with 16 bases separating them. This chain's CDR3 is CAGSYVVDEQYF. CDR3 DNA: TGTGCCGGCTCGTACGTAGTCGACGAGCAGTACTTC.

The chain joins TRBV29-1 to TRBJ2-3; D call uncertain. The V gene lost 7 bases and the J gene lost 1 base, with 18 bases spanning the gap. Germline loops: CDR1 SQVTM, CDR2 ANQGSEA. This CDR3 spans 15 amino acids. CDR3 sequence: CSALTGSRGTDTQYF. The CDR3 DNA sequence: TGCAGCGCCCTGACGGGCTCGAGAGGCACAGATACGCAGTATTTT.

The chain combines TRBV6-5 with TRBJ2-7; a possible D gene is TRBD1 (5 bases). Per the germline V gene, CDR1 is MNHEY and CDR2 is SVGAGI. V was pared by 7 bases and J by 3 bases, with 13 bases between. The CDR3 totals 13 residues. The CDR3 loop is CASNSIDSYEQYF. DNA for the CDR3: TGTGCCAGCAACAGCATTGACAGCTACGAGCAGTACTTC.

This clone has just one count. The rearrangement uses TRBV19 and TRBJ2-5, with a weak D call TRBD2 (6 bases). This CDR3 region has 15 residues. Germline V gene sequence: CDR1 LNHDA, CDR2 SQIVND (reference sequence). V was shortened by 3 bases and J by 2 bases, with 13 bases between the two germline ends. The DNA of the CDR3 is TGTGCCAGTAGTATCCGGTGGAGGGGTCAAGAGACCCAGTACTTC. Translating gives CASSIRWRGQETQYF.

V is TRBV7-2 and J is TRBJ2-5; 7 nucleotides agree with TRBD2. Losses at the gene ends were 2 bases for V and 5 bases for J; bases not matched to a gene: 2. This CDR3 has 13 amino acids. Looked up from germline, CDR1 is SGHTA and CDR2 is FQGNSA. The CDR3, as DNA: TGTGCCAGCAGCTTATTTAGCGGGGAGACCCAGTACTTC. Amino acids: CASSLFSGETQYF.

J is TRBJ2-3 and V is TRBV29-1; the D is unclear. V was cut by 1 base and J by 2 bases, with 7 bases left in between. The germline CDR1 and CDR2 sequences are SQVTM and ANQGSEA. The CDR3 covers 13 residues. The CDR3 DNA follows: TGCAGCGTTGAAGTCCTTATCACAGATACGCAGTATTTT. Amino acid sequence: CSVEVLITDTQYF.

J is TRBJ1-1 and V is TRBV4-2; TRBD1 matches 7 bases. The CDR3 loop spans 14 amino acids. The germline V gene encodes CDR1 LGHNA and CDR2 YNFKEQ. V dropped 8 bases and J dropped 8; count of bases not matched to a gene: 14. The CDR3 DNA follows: TGTGCCAGCCAATGGGACTCCCGGGACAGAGAAGCTTTCTTT. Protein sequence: CASQWDSRDREAFF.

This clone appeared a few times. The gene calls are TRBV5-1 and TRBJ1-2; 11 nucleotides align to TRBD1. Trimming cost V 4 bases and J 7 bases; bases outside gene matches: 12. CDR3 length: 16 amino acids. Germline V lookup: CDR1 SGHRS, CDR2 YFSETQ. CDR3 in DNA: TGCGCCAGCAGCCCAACGGGACAGGGGGTTTGGGGTGGCTACACCTTC. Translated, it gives CASSPTGQGVWGGYTF.

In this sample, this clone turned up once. Here the CDR3 reads CASSFGSGGPGTQYF. In DNA, the CDR3 is TGTGCCAGCAGTTTCGGCAGCGGGGGGCCTGGAACGCAGTATTTT. The rearrangement links TRBV28 to TRBJ2-3; 9 nucleotides agree with TRBD2. Losses at the gene ends were 3 bases for V and 9 bases for J; bases not matched to a gene: 10. The germline gives CDR1 MDHEN, CDR2 SYDVKM. The CDR3 spans 15 residues.

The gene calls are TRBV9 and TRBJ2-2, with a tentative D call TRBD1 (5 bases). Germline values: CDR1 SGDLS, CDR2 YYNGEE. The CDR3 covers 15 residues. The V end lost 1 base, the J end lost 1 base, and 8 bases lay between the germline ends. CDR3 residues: CASSVRDRNTGELFF. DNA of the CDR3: TGTGCCAGCAGCGTAAGAGACAGGAACACCGGGGAGCTGTTTTTT.

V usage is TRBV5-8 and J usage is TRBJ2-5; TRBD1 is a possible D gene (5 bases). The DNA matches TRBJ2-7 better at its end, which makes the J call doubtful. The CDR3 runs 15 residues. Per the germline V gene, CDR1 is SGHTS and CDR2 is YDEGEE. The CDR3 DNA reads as TGTGCCAGCAGCTTGGTGTCAGGGAACGCCTACGAGCAGTACTTC. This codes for CASSLVSGNAYEQYF.

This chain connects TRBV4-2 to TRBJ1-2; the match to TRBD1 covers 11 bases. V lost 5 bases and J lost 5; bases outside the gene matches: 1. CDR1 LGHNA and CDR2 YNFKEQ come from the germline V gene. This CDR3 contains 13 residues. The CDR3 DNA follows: TGTGCCAGCAGCGGGACAGGGGGTTATGGCTACACCTTC. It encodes CASSGTGGYGYTF.

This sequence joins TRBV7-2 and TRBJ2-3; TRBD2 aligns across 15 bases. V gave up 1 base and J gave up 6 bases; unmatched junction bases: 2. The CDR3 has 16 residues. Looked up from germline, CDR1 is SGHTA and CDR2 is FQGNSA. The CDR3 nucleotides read TGTGCCAGCAGCTTAGTCGGGACTAGCGGGGGGGATACGCAGTATTTT. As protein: CASSLVGTSGGDTQYF.